These 29 T cell receptor beta chains were sequenced from one sample in a study of long-term antiretroviral therapy in people with HIV. The authors ran the immunoSEQ assay, v3.0, at survey level. TCRdb keeps only in-frame clones here, not all; method: immunoSEQ multiplex PCR. The data contain 25,000 or so clones, over 90% of them singletons. The sample consisted of unsorted PBMCs, taken 6.2 years after starting antiretroviral therapy. All receptors come from a man in his forties with HIV.

In DNA, the CDR3 is TGTGCCAGCAGGGCGGGGAGCTATGGCTACACCTTC. Amino acids: CASRAGSYGYTF. The V gene is TRBV28, the J gene TRBJ1-2; D call uncertain. The germline CDR1 and CDR2 sequences are MDHEN and SYDVKM. The CDR3 runs 12 residues. Trimming left V 6 bases short and J 4 bases short, with 9 bases between.

The chain uses TRBV5-1 and TRBJ2-3; tentatively, D is TRBD1 or TRBD2 (6 bases each). Trimming took 4 bases from V and 0 from J, leaving 12 bases between them. Germline V gene data show CDR1 as SGHRS and CDR2 as YFSETQ. The CDR3 totals 15 residues. The CDR3 DNA is TGCGCCAGCAGCCCGGGGGCGGTAAGCACAGATACGCAGTATTTT. Translating it yields CASSPGAVSTDTQYF.

The chain is built from TRBV7-9 and TRBJ1-1, with 8 bases that match TRBD1. The CDR3 spans 14 residues. Germline V gene sequence: CDR1 SEHNR, CDR2 FQNEAQ (reference sequence). V shed 1 base and J 10 bases; nucleotides not matched to a gene: 8. CDR3 amino acids: CASSLVRQGKGAFF. DNA for the CDR3: TGTGCCAGCAGCTTAGTTCGACAGGGGAAAGGAGCTTTCTTT.

The chain uses TRBV2 and TRBJ2-3; no clear D. Trimming took off 4 bases at V and 0 bases at J, with 8 bases between the two ends. This CDR3 comprises 14 residues. Germline CDR1 and CDR2: SNHLY and FYNNEI. CDR3 nucleotide sequence: TGTGCCAGCAGTGTCAGTTCTAGCACAGATACGCAGTATTTT. Protein product: CASSVSSSTDTQYF.

This clone was seen a single time. The rearrangement joins TRBV19 to TRBJ1-4, with a tentative D call TRBD1 (5 bases). V was shortened by 6 bases and J by 4 bases, with 12 bases between the two germline ends. CDR3 length: 14 amino acids. Per the germline V gene, CDR1 is LNHDA and CDR2 is SQIVND (reference sequence). The CDR3, as DNA: TGTGCCAGTAGACAGGTATACGGTAATGAAAAACTGTTTTTT. Translated, it gives CASRQVYGNEKLFF.

This chain connects TRBV7-2 to TRBJ2-3; possibly TRBD1 for D (6 bases). Germline V gene lookup returns CDR1 SGHTA and CDR2 FQGNSA. There are 14 residues in the CDR3. The V and J ends lost 5 bases and 0 bases respectively, with 9 bases between them. CDR3 nucleotides: TGTGCCAGCAGCCGGACAGTTAGCACAGATACGCAGTATTTT. This encodes CASSRTVSTDTQYF. Supplemented by reference TRBV7-2 and TRBJ2-3, the full variable domain reads GAGVSQSPSNKVTEKGKDVELRCDPISGHTALYWYRQSLGQGLEFLIYFQGNSAPDKSGLPSDRFSAERTGGSVSTLTIQRTQQEDSAVYLCASSRTVSTDTQYFGPGTRLTVL.

V is TRBV11-2 and J is TRBJ2-1; TRBD2 agrees at 10 bases. This CDR3 has 18 residues. Germline CDR1 reads SGHAT; CDR2 reads FQNNGV. V was clipped by 4 bases and J by 5 bases; unmatched bases: 14. CDR3 loop: CASSSRVRAGGIHNEQFF. CDR3 DNA: TGTGCCAGCAGCTCCAGGGTCCGAGCGGGAGGGATCCACAATGAGCAGTTCTTC.

The chain couples TRBV6-5 to TRBJ2-2; D is unclear. This CDR3 contains 16 residues. In germline, CDR1 is MNHEY, CDR2 SVGAGI. V gave up 2 bases and J gave up 1 base, with 11 bases separating them. CDR3 sequence reads: CASSYLPAGNTGELFF. The CDR3 DNA reads as TGTGCCAGCAGTTACCTCCCCGCAGGGAACACCGGGGAGCTGTTTTTT.

V and J are TRBV29-1 and TRBJ2-3; D could derive from TRBD1 or TRBD2 (6 bases each). The ends were cut back, 7 bases at V and 9 bases at J, with 29 bases in the middle. The CDR3 contains 16 residues. From germline, CDR1 is SQVTM and CDR2 ANQGSEA. The CDR3 is CSADGASVLAQGTQYF. In DNA form, the CDR3 reads TGCAGCGCCGACGGGGCTAGCGTGCTAGCGCAGGGGACGCAGTATTTT.

V gene TRBV14 combines with J gene TRBJ2-7; D uncertain. Germline V lookup: CDR1 SGHDN, CDR2 FVKESK. V dropped 4 bases and J dropped 3 bases, with 10 bases sitting between them. The CDR3 is made up of 13 amino acids. The CDR3 here is CASSLGRNYEQYF. CDR3 in DNA: TGTGCCAGCAGCCTTGGTCGGAACTACGAGCAGTACTTC.

The V gene is TRBV9, the J gene TRBJ1-3, with TRBD1 as a possible D gene (6 bases). The ends were cut back, 4 bases at V and 1 base at J, with 12 bases in the middle. The CDR3 length is 15 residues. Per the germline V gene, CDR1 is SGDLS and CDR2 is YYNGEE. CDR3 residues: CASSKDSRSGNTIYF. The CDR3 DNA is TGTGCCAGCAGCAAGGACAGCAGATCTGGAAACACCATATATTTT.

The chain joins TRBV29-1 to TRBJ2-5; perhaps D is TRBD1 or TRBD2 (5 bases each). CDR3 size: 12 residues. V shed 4 bases and J shed 5 bases, with 11 bases lying between them. Per the germline V gene, CDR1 is SQVTM and CDR2 is ANQGSEA. CDR3 region: CSVGEGPETQYF. The CDR3, as DNA: TGCAGCGTTGGTGAGGGGCCGGAGACCCAGTACTTC.

This clone occurred once. The chain links TRBV7-2 to TRBJ1-5; tentatively, D is TRBD1 (5 bases). Germline V gene lookup returns CDR1 SGHTA and CDR2 FQGNSA. The CDR3 length is 16 residues. Trimming took off 5 bases at V and 2 bases at J, with 16 bases between the two ends. Here the CDR3 reads CASSTLGGRGNQPQHF. CDR3 DNA sequence: TGTGCCAGCAGCACCCTCGGGGGTAGGGGCAATCAGCCCCAGCATTTT.

The chain combines TRBV25-1 with TRBJ2-1; a possible D gene is TRBD2 (7 bases). V was clipped by 4 bases and J by 2 bases, with 18 bases between them. CDR1 is MGHDK, CDR2 SYGVNS, per germline. CDR3 length equals 17 residues. In nucleotides, the CDR3 is TGTGCCAGCAGTGCCCCCGGCGGCGGGGGCGCCTACAATGAGCAGTTCTTC. Amino acids: CASSAPGGGGAYNEQFF.

The chain has TRBV6-6 and TRBJ1-1; D not certain. This CDR3 is built from 12 residues. The germline V and J ends were trimmed by 4 bases and 5 bases, with 8 bases remaining between them. CDR1 and CDR2 (germline): MNHNY, SVGAGI (reference sequence). The CDR3: CASSLTGTEAFF. The CDR3 region has the DNA TGTGCCAGCAGTTTGACGGGTACTGAAGCTTTCTTT.

The rearrangement joins TRBV5-6 to TRBJ1-6, with D possibly matching TRBD1 (5 bases). CDR3 size: 15 residues. Germline values: CDR1 SGHDT, CDR2 YYEEEE. Trimming took off 2 bases at V and 10 bases at J, with 16 bases between the two ends. The CDR3 protein is CASSFAGGPTSPLHF. The CDR3, as DNA: TGTGCCAGCAGCTTCGCTGGGGGACCGACGTCACCCCTCCACTTT.

The CDR3: CATSRESGGAETQYF. DNA of the CDR3: TGTGCCACCAGCAGAGAAAGCGGGGGGGCAGAGACCCAGTACTTC. The chain links TRBV15 to TRBJ2-5; 10 nucleotides match TRBD2. Germline V gene lookup returns CDR1 LNHNV and CDR2 YYDKDF (reference sequence). The trim removed 0 bases at V and 4 bases at J, leaving 2 bases unmatched. This CDR3 is built from 15 residues.

This rearrangement joins TRBV7-8 to TRBJ2-2, with 9 bases lining up with TRBD1. Germline CDR1 and CDR2: SGHVS and FQNEAQ. CDR3 length: 13 residues. After removal of 11 bases from V and 1 base from J, the junction contained 2 bases not matched to a gene. The chain's CDR3 is CAGGQGNTGELFF. The CDR3 coding sequence is TGTGCCGGGGGACAGGGGAACACCGGGGAGCTGTTTTTT. The whole variable domain, remainder taken from reference TRBV7-8 and TRBJ2-2, is GAGVSQSPRYKVAKRGQDVALRCDPISGHVSLFWYQQALGQGPEFLTYFQNEAQLDKSGLPSDRFFAERPEGSVSTLKIQRTQQEDSAVYLCAGGQGNTGELFFGEGSRLTVL.

This chain uses TRBV15 with TRBJ2-7; 8 bases align to TRBD2. This CDR3 has 16 amino acids. J gave up 2 bases and V 1 base, and 7 bases lay outside the gene matches. Germline assignment: CDR1 LNHNV and CDR2 YYDKDF (reference sequence). The CDR3 reads CATSRVLAGIPYEQYF. CDR3 DNA: TGTGCCACCAGCAGAGTTTTAGCGGGGATTCCCTACGAGCAGTACTTC.

The J gene is TRBJ2-7, the V gene TRBV5-1, with D uncertain. Germline V gene data show CDR1 as SGHRS and CDR2 as YFSETQ. The CDR3 extends over 11 amino acids. V lost 0 bases to trimming and J lost 6 bases, with 4 bases between them. DNA for the CDR3: TGCGCCAGCAGCTTGGGCGGCGAGCAGTACTTC. This sequence encodes CASSLGGEQYF.

The chain recombines TRBV2 with TRBJ2-7; D is ambiguous. The CDR3 has 12 amino acids. Between the trimmed V and J ends, which lost 7 bases and 6 bases, there was a span of 13 bases. Germline V lookup: CDR1 SNHLY, CDR2 FYNNEI. In DNA form, the CDR3 reads TGTGCCAGCAACAAAGGGTCGATCGAGCAGTACTTC. Translating it yields CASNKGSIEQYF.

This chain connects TRBV6-4 to TRBJ1-1, with D possibly matching TRBD1 (6 bases). This CDR3 has 15 residues. CDR1 and CDR2 (germline): MRHNA, SNTAGT. The V gene lost 6 bases and the J gene lost 4 bases, with 18 bases spanning the gap. The CDR3 sequence: CASSPGGGFGTEAFF. Here the CDR3 DNA reads TGTGCCAGCAGCCCCGGAGGGGGTTTCGGCACTGAAGCTTTCTTT.

The chain has TRBV7-2 and TRBJ2-2; the match to TRBD2 covers 7 bases. The CDR3 consists of 16 residues. Germline V lookup: CDR1 SGHTA, CDR2 FQGNSA. Trimming cost V 1 base and J 2 bases; bases outside gene matches: 4. CDR3 in amino acids: CASSLGEGRNTGELFF. The DNA of the CDR3 is TGTGCCAGCAGCTTAGGGGAGGGACGTAACACCGGGGAGCTGTTTTTT. Based on the CDR3 plus reference TRBV7-2 and TRBJ2-2, the full variable domain is GAGVSQSPSNKVTEKGKDVELRCDPISGHTALYWYRQSLGQGLEFLIYFQGNSAPDKSGLPSDRFSAERTGGSVSTLTIQRTQQEDSAVYLCASSLGEGRNTGELFFGEGSRLTVL.

The chain joins TRBV5-4 to TRBJ2-3; D is unresolved. CDR1 SGHNT and CDR2 YYREEE come from the germline V gene (reference sequence). Trimming shortened V by 0 bases and J by 8 bases, and 4 bases separated the two germline ends. The CDR3 has 11 residues. The CDR3: CASSLGGTQYF. DNA for the CDR3: TGTGCCAGCAGCTTGGGGGGTACGCAGTATTTT. Using reference TRBV5-4 and TRBJ2-3 for the parts outside the CDR3, the full variable domain is ETGVTQSPTHLIKTRGQQVTLRCSSQSGHNTVSWYQQALGQGPQFIFQYYREEENGRGNFPPRFSGLQFPNYSSELNVNALELDDSALYLCASSLGGTQYFGPGTRLTVL.

This chain uses TRBV11-2 with TRBJ2-1; 11 bases align to TRBD2. With V trimmed by 1 base and J by 4 bases, 6 bases remained unmatched. The CDR3 is made up of 17 amino acids. The germline V gene encodes CDR1 SGHAT and CDR2 FQNNGV. DNA of the CDR3: TGTGCCAGCAGCTTAGGAACTAGCGGGGGCGATTACAATGAGCAGTTCTTC. It encodes CASSLGTSGGDYNEQFF.

The V gene is TRBV9, the J gene TRBJ1-1; possibly TRBD1 for D (5 bases). The CDR3 runs to 14 residues. The germline gives CDR1 SGDLS, CDR2 YYNGEE. V lost 0 bases to trimming and J lost 2 bases, with 8 bases between them. CDR3 DNA: TGTGCCAGCAGCGTAGACGGGGGTAACACTGAAGCTTTCTTT. This codes for CASSVDGGNTEAFF.

The V gene is TRBV29-1, the J gene TRBJ2-7; TRBD2 might be the D (5 bases). From germline, CDR1 is SQVTM and CDR2 ANQGSEA. The CDR3 length is 12 residues. V shed 4 bases and J shed 7 bases, with 14 bases lying between them. The CDR3 nucleotides read TGCAGCGTTGGTGATCAGCGCGGGGAGCAGTACTTC. It translates to CSVGDQRGEQYF.

The chain links TRBV11-2 to TRBJ2-7; 7 nucleotides align to TRBD2. Germline V gene lookup returns CDR1 SGHAT and CDR2 FQNNGV. The CDR3 has 14 amino acids. V trimming: 7 bases; J trimming: 3 bases; junction bases outside the gene matches: 9. CDR3 DNA sequence: TGTGCCAGCACCGGCGGGGAGGGTTACTACGAGCAGTACTTC. Translating gives CASTGGEGYYEQYF.

Of note for this clone: Other DNA sequences in the sample encode the same CDR3. J is TRBJ2-3 and V is TRBV20-1; no reliable D call. The length of the CDR3 is 11 residues. Germline CDR1 DFQATT, CDR2 SNEGSKA (reference sequence). V was clipped by 5 bases and J by 5 bases, with 8 bases between them. The DNA for the CDR3 is TGCAGTGCTCCCCGAGGAGATACGCAGTATTTT. Protein: CSAPRGDTQYF.